Below are 12 T cell receptor beta chains sequenced from a single sample in a study of blood T cell repertoires in COVID-19. Data came from immunoSEQ multiplex PCR; TCRdb stores just in-frame clones and leaves some out. The sample includes under 250,000 clones, approximately 85% of them seen just once. What was sequenced was PBMCs or T cells enriched from blood (not recorded which). The receptors shown here come from a woman between 50 and 59 years old with acute COVID-19.

The chain links TRBV27 to TRBJ2-1; 15 positions match TRBD2. Germline V gives CDR1 MNHEY, CDR2 SMNVEV (reference sequence). This CDR3 region has 14 residues. Trimming at V came to 8 bases and at J to 8 bases, leaving 4 bases not matched to a gene. The CDR3 is CASRTSGGAYEQFF. The CDR3 DNA follows: TGTGCCAGCCGGACTAGCGGGGGGGCTTATGAGCAGTTCTTC.

The chain couples TRBV5-6 to TRBJ1-6; D call uncertain. Germline-derived CDR1 and CDR2 are SGHDT and YYEEEE. V lost 3 bases, J lost 0 bases, and 10 bases lay in between. The CDR3 extends over 16 amino acids. CDR3 region: CASSWTQFSYNSPLHF. The DNA of the CDR3 is TGTGCCAGCAGCTGGACTCAATTCTCCTATAATTCACCCCTCCACTTT.

The chain recombines TRBV9 with TRBJ2-1; 7 bases agree with TRBD1. CDR3 length: 15 amino acids. Germline lookup yields CDR1 SGDLS and CDR2 YYNGEE. J lost 3 bases, V lost 0 bases, and 3 bases had no gene match. The CDR3 DNA follows: TGTGCCAGCAGCGTAGAAGGGGACAGCTACAATGAGCAGTTCTTC. Its translation: CASSVEGDSYNEQFF.

The rearrangement uses TRBV10-3 and TRBJ1-6; TRBD1 matches 10 bases. This CDR3 contains 15 residues. CDR1 is ENHRY, CDR2 SYGVKD, per germline. V was pared by 10 bases and J by 10 bases, with 13 bases of the junction left unmatched. For the CDR3, the DNA is TGTGCCACCGACCCGGGACAGGGGATTAGGTCACCCCTCCACTTT. Its translation is CATDPGQGIRSPLHF.

The chain has TRBV2 and TRBJ1-3; D remains unclear. The length of the CDR3 is 14 residues. V was cut by 1 base and J by 4 bases, with 8 bases left in between. Germline-derived CDR1 and CDR2 are SNHLY and FYNNEI. CDR3 amino acids: CASSEVNRGNTIYF. DNA for the CDR3: TGTGCCAGCAGTGAAGTCAACAGAGGAAACACCATATATTTT. Variable domain in full (rest from reference TRBV2 and TRBJ1-3): EPEVTQTPSHQVTQMGQEVILRCVPISNHLYFYWYRQILGQKVEFLVSFYNNEISEKSEIFDDQFSVERPDGSNFTLKIRSTKLEDSAMYFCASSEVNRGNTIYFGEGSWLTVV.

The rearrangement joins TRBV19 to TRBJ1-1; D unclear. V lost 10 bases and J lost 2, with 11 bases in between. The CDR3 has 12 amino acids. CDR1 is LNHDA and CDR2 is SQIVND in the germline V gene (reference sequence). The CDR3 DNA is TGTGCCACCCTCGGAGGAAACACTGAAGCTTTCTTT. It is translated as CATLGGNTEAFF.

This rearrangement joins TRBV20-1 to TRBJ2-7; 7 positions match TRBD1. Germline lookup yields CDR1 DFQATT and CDR2 SNEGSKA (reference sequence). With 3 bases clipped from V and 7 bases from J, the junction kept 3 bases outside the gene matches. There are 11 residues in the CDR3. CDR3 residues: CSARTGLEQYF. CDR3 DNA sequence: TGCAGTGCTAGGACAGGGTTGGAGCAGTACTTC.

The rearrangement links TRBV30 to TRBJ2-5, with D possibly matching TRBD2 (6 bases). The CDR3 is made up of 14 amino acids. Germline V lookup: CDR1 GTSNPN, CDR2 SVGIG (reference sequence). The V end lost 5 bases, the J end lost 2 bases, and 15 bases lay between the germline ends. The CDR3 here is CAWGGLFLQETQYF. CDR3 DNA sequence: TGTGCCTGGGGGGGACTGTTTCTACAAGAGACCCAGTACTTC.

V and J are TRBV12-3 or TRBV12-4 and TRBJ1-1; D gene unclear. The V end lost 5 bases, the J end lost 10 bases, and 8 bases lay between the germline ends. The CDR3 spans 10 residues. Here the CDR3 reads CASSPAGAFF. CDR3 in DNA: TGTGCCAGCAGTCCCGCCGGAGCTTTCTTT.

CDR3 nucleotide sequence: TGTGCCAGCTCGCCCGCGGCCAGGGCAAATTCACCCCTCCACTTT. The encoded protein is CASSPAARANSPLHF. The rearrangement joins TRBV18 to TRBJ1-6; tentatively, D is TRBD1 (5 bases). The CDR3 sequence is 15 residues long. Germline CDR1 reads KGHSH; CDR2 reads LQKENI. Trimming took 6 bases from V and 7 from J, leaving 16 bases between them. Complete variable domain (other parts from reference TRBV18 and TRBJ1-6): NAGVMQNPRHLVRRRGQEARLRCSPMKGHSHVYWYRQLPEEGLKFMVYLQKENIIDESGMPKERFSAEFPKEGPSILRIQQVVRGDSAAYFCASSPAARANSPLHFGNGTRLTVT.

On this clone: The same CDR3 is also encoded by other DNA sequences in this sample. J is TRBJ2-5 and V is TRBV2; D possibly corresponds to TRBD1 (5 bases). Germline loops: CDR1 SNHLY, CDR2 FYNNEI. Trimming took 3 bases from V and 7 from J, leaving 12 bases between them. CDR3 length: 13 amino acids. The chain's CDR3 is CASSDQARGTQYF. For the CDR3, the DNA is TGTGCCAGCAGTGATCAGGCTAGGGGGACCCAGTACTTC. The full variable domain, in which reference TRBV2 and TRBJ2-5 provide the parts outside the CDR3, is EPEVTQTPSHQVTQMGQEVILRCVPISNHLYFYWYRQILGQKVEFLVSFYNNEISEKSEIFDDQFSVERPDGSNFTLKIRSTKLEDSAMYFCASSDQARGTQYFGPGTRLLVL.

The chain has TRBV27 and TRBJ2-2, with 10 positions matching TRBD1. Looked up from germline, CDR1 is MNHEY and CDR2 is SMNVEV (reference sequence). The CDR3 spans 14 residues. V lost 5 bases, J lost 7 bases, and 4 bases stayed unmatched. In DNA, the CDR3 is TGTGCCAGCAGTGTCGGACAGGGGGACGGGGAGCTGTTTTTT. This gives the protein CASSVGQGDGELFF.